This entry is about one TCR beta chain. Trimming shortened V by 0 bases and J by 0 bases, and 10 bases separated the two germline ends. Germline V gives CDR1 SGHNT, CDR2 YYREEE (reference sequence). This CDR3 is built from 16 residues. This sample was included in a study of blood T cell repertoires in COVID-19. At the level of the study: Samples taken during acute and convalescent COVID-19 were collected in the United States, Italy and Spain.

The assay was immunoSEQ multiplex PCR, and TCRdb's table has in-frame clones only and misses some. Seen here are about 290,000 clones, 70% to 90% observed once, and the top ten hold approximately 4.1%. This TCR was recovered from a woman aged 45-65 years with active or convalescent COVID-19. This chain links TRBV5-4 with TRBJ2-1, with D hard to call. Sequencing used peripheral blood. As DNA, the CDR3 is TGTGCCAGCAGCTTGGCCAGGCCATACTCCTACAATGAGCAGTTCTTC. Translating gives CASSLARPYSYNEQFF.